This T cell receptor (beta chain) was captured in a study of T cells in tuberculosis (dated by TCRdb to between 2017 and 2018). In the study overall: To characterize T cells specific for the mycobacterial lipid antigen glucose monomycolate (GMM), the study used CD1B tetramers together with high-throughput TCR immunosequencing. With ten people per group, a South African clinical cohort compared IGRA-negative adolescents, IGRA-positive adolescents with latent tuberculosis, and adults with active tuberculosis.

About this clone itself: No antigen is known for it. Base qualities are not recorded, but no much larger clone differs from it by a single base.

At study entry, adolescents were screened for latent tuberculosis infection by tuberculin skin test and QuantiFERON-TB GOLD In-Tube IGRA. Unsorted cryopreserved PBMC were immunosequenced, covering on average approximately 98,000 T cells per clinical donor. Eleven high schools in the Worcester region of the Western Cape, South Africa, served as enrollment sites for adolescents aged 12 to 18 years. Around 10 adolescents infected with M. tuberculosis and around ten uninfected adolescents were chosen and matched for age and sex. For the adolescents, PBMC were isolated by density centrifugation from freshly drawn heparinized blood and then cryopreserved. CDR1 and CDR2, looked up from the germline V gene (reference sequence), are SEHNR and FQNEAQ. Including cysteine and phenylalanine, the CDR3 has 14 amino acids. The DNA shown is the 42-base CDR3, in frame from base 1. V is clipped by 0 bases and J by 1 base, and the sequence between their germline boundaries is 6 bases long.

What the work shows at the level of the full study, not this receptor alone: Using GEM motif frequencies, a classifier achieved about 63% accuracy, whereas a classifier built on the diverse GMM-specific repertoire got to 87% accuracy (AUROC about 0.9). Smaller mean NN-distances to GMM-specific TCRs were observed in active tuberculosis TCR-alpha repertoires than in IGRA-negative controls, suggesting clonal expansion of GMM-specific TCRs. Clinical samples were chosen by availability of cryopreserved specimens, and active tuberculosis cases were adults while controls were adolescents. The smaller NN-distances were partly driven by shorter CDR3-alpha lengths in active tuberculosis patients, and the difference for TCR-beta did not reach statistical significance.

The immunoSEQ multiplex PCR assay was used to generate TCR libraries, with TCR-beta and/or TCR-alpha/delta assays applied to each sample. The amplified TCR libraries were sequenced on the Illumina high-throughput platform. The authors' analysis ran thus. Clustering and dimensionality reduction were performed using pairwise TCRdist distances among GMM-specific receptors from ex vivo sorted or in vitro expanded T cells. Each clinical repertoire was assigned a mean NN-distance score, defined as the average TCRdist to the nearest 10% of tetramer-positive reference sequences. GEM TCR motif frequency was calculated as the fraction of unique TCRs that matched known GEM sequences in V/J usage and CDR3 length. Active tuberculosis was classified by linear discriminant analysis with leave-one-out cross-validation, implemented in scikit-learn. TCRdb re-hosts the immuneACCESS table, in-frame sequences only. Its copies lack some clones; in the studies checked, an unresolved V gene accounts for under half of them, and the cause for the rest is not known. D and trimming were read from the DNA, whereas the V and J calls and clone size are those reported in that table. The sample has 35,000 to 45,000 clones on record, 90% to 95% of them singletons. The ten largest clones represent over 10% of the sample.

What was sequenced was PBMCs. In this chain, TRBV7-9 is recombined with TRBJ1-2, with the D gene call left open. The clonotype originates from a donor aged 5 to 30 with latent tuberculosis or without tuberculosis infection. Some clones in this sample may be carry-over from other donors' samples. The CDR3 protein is CASSLARDNYGYTF. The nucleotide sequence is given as TGTGCCAGCAGCTTAGCGCGGGATAACTATGGCTACACCTTC.